One sample yielded the 20 T cell receptor beta chains listed below, sequenced in a study of control samples from healthy donors and cancer patients. Repertoires were generated with immunoSEQ multiplex PCR, while TCRdb's copy carries only in-frame clones and drops some. The profile shows under 200,000 clones, about nine tenths of them singletons. The sequenced sample was blood. These receptors all stem from a woman in her 30s in good health.

The chain has TRBV6-2 or TRBV6-3 and TRBJ2-3; 9 bases align to TRBD1. Germline trimming cut 2 bases from V and 8 bases from J; bases unmatched to any gene: 14. Looked up from germline, CDR1 is MNHEY and CDR2 is SVGEGT. The CDR3 is 17 residues long. The CDR3 nucleotides read TGTGCCAGCAGTTACAAGAAGGTCGGGACAGGGTGGGCTACGCAGTATTTT. This encodes CASSYKKVGTGWATQYF.

The V call is TRBV7-9, the J call TRBJ1-4, with a weak D call TRBD1 (6 bases). This CDR3 region has 15 residues. Germline values: CDR1 SEHNR, CDR2 FQNEAQ (reference sequence). Between the trimmed V and J ends, which lost 6 bases and 3 bases, there was a span of 14 bases. CDR3 protein: CASRDTGFANEKLFF. CDR3 DNA sequence: TGTGCCAGCAGAGATACAGGGTTTGCTAATGAAAAACTGTTTTTT. The full variable domain, rest sourced from reference TRBV7-9 and TRBJ1-4, is DTGVSQNPRHKITKRGQNVTFRCDPISEHNRLYWYRQTLGQGPEFLTYFQNEAQLEKSRLLSDRFSAERPKGSFSTLEIQRTEQGDSAMYLCASRDTGFANEKLFFGSGTQLSVL.

The chain joins TRBV7-2 to TRBJ2-7; maybe TRBD2 (5 bases). CDR1 and CDR2 from the germline V gene are SGHTA and FQGNSA. This CDR3 comprises 13 residues. V was clipped by 5 bases and J by 3 bases, with 11 bases between them. CDR3 bases: TGTGCCAGCAGCATTTACCGGGACTACGAGCAGTACTTC. As protein: CASSIYRDYEQYF.

This clone was observed a few times. The V gene is TRBV24-1, the J gene TRBJ2-1; D possibly corresponds to TRBD1 (5 bases). Germline CDR1 and CDR2: KGHDR and SFDVKD. Between the trimmed V and J ends, which lost 3 bases and 3 bases, there was a span of 8 bases. This CDR3 is 14 amino acids long. This CDR3 is CATSDGHDYNEQFF. The DNA of the CDR3 is TGTGCCACCAGTGATGGACACGACTACAATGAGCAGTTCTTC.

This chain joins TRBV11-3 and TRBJ2-4, with TRBD1 matching over 10 bases. This CDR3 is built from 14 residues. V gave up 6 bases and J gave up 5 bases; unmatched junction bases: 4. Germline CDR1 SGHNT, CDR2 YENEEA. The CDR3 sequence: CASRQTGGENIQYF. In nucleotides, the CDR3 is TGTGCCAGCAGACAGACAGGGGGCGAAAACATTCAGTACTTC.

This clone showed up just once. The chain carries TRBV24-1 and TRBJ2-3; a weak D match, TRBD2 (6 bases). Trimming took off 7 bases at V and 2 bases at J, with 9 bases between the two ends. This CDR3 contains 13 residues. Germline CDR1 reads KGHDR; CDR2 reads SFDVKD. The DNA of the CDR3 is TGTGCCACCAGGGGCGGGGCCACAGATACGCAGTATTTT. Its translation is CATRGGATDTQYF.

With regard to this clone: Other DNA sequences in this specimen translate into the identical CDR3. V usage is TRBV7-2 and J usage is TRBJ2-2; no reliable D call. The CDR3 loop spans 14 amino acids. CDR1 and CDR2 (germline): SGHTA, FQGNSA. The ends were cut back, 2 bases at V and 2 bases at J, with 6 bases in the middle. The CDR3 region has the DNA TGTGCCAGCAGCTTATGGGGTAACACCGGGGAGCTGTTTTTT. Its protein product is CASSLWGNTGELFF.

The chain is built from TRBV7-6 and TRBJ2-7, with a tentative D call TRBD1 (6 bases). Trimming took 3 bases from V and 7 from J, leaving 13 bases between them. This CDR3 is 13 amino acids long. The germline gives CDR1 SGHVS, CDR2 FNYEAQ. CDR3 bases: TGTGCCAGCAGCTTCACAGGGCAGGGGGAGCAGTACTTC. Its translation: CASSFTGQGEQYF.

The chain joins TRBV27 to TRBJ1-1; 7 bases line up with TRBD1. CDR1 MNHEY and CDR2 SMNVEV come from the germline V gene (reference sequence). The trim removed 2 bases at V and 1 base at J, leaving 4 bases unmatched. The CDR3 is 15 amino acids. The DNA of the CDR3 is TGTGCCAGCAGTTTAGAGCACAGGGGGAACACTGAAGCTTTCTTT. Protein sequence: CASSLEHRGNTEAFF.

The chain is built from TRBV28 and TRBJ1-4; D is undetermined. Trimming left V 10 bases short and J 0 bases short, with 9 bases between. CDR3 length: 13 residues. Germline CDR1 reads MDHEN; CDR2 reads SYDVKM. CDR3 loop: CAIGRPTNEKLFF. The CDR3 DNA reads as TGTGCCATTGGACGGCCAACTAATGAAAAACTGTTTTTT.

The V call is TRBV28, the J call TRBJ2-1, with TRBD2 matching 7 bases. This CDR3 is built from 14 residues. Germline CDR1 reads MDHEN; CDR2 reads SYDVKM. V shed 2 bases, J shed 7 bases, and the junction held 5 bases outside the gene matches. The CDR3 DNA reads as TGTGCCAGCAGTTTAGGGAGGGAGGGTAATGAGCAGTTCTTC. Translating gives CASSLGREGNEQFF.

The chain joins TRBV6-4 to TRBJ1-4, with D perhaps matching TRBD1 (6 bases). V was cut by 6 bases and J by 8 bases, with 7 bases left in between. The CDR3 loop spans 11 amino acids. Germline V gene data show CDR1 as MRHNA and CDR2 as SNTAGT. This chain's CDR3 is CASRTGEKLFF. In nucleotides, the CDR3 is TGTGCCAGCAGGACAGGCGAAAAACTGTTTTTT.

This clone has only one observation. The rearrangement joins TRBV28 to TRBJ1-2; 7 bases map to TRBD1. The CDR3 totals 12 residues. Germline CDR1 MDHEN, CDR2 SYDVKM. The J segment lost 8 bases and the V segment lost 6 bases, leaving 6 bases of the junction unmatched. CDR3 amino acids: CASRTPGGGYTF. CDR3 bases: TGTGCCAGCAGAACCCCAGGGGGAGGCTACACCTTC.

V is TRBV10-2 and J is TRBJ1-5; D remains unclear. CDR1 and CDR2 from the germline V gene are WSHSY and SAAADI. This CDR3 has 14 residues. The V end was cut by 0 bases, the J end by 5 bases, with 8 bases between. CDR3 DNA sequence: TGCGCCAGCAGTGAGTCGTCCCTTTATCAGCCCCAGCATTTT. It encodes CASSESSLYQPQHF.

V is TRBV12-3 or TRBV12-4 and J is TRBJ2-5, with 7 bases matching TRBD1. With V trimmed by 6 bases and J by 5 bases, 6 bases remained unmatched. This CDR3 has 13 amino acids. CDR3 amino acids: CASSRQGLETQYF. The DNA for the CDR3 is TGTGCCAGCAGCCGACAGGGTCTGGAGACCCAGTACTTC.

The genes are TRBV12-3 or TRBV12-4 and TRBJ1-6, with D unresolved. The CDR3 covers 13 residues. V lost 5 bases to trimming and J lost 0 bases, with 2 bases between them. The DNA for the CDR3 is TGTGCCAGCAGTCCCTCCTATAATTCACCCCTCCACTTT. Amino acids: CASSPSYNSPLHF.

V and J are TRBV19 and TRBJ1-4, with 8 nucleotides matching TRBD1. Per germline, CDR1 LNHDA and CDR2 SQIVND (reference sequence). The CDR3 sequence is 14 residues long. After removal of 6 bases from V and 1 base from J, the junction contained 1 base not matched to a gene. The CDR3 region is CASSRGQTNEKLFF. DNA for the CDR3: TGTGCCAGTAGCAGGGGGCAAACTAATGAAAAACTGTTTTTT.

This clone was seen only once. This chain uses TRBV7-9 with TRBJ2-3, with a tentative D call TRBD2 (7 bases). Germline V gives CDR1 SEHNR, CDR2 FQNEAQ (reference sequence). This CDR3 is built from 15 residues. V lost 1 base to trimming and J lost 0 bases, with 8 bases between them. The CDR3 sequence is CASSLEGGSTDTQYF. In nucleotides, the CDR3 is TGTGCCAGCAGCTTAGAGGGGGGGAGCACAGATACGCAGTATTTT.

V and J are TRBV2 and TRBJ2-7, with 8 bases aligning to TRBD1. V lost 4 bases and J lost 3; bases outside the gene matches: 5. The CDR3 has 14 amino acids. CDR1 and CDR2 (germline): SNHLY, FYNNEI. As DNA, the CDR3 is TGTGCCAGCAGTGCGAACGGACAGGGCTACGAGCAGTACTTC. Amino acids: CASSANGQGYEQYF. The whole variable domain, remainder taken from reference TRBV2 and TRBJ2-7, is EPEVTQTPSHQVTQMGQEVILRCVPISNHLYFYWYRQILGQKVEFLVSFYNNEISEKSEIFDDQFSVERPDGSNFTLKIRSTKLEDSAMYFCASSANGQGYEQYFGPGTRLTVT.

V usage is TRBV5-4 and J usage is TRBJ2-1, with 12 positions matching TRBD2. The germline V gene encodes CDR1 SGHNT and CDR2 YYREEE (reference sequence). The J segment lost 7 bases and the V segment lost 2 bases, leaving 4 bases of the junction unmatched. The length of the CDR3 is 15 residues. The CDR3 reads CASSLLAGGRNEQFF. The CDR3 DNA reads TGTGCCAGCAGCTTACTAGCGGGAGGTCGGAATGAGCAGTTCTTC.